These 22 T cell receptor beta chains originate from one sample sequenced in a study of blood T cell repertoires in COVID-19. The method was immunoSEQ multiplex PCR; TCRdb's version includes in-frame clones alone and lacks a portion of them. Altogether tens of thousands of clones are present, 89% being singletons, with the ten largest covering approximately 1.5%. Material for sequencing was peripheral blood. These receptor sequences come from a man between 60 and 75 years old with acute or convalescent COVID-19.

V is TRBV3-1 (or the pseudogene TRBV3-2) and J is TRBJ1-3, with 11 bases aligning to TRBD1. Germline-derived CDR1 and CDR2 are LGHDT and YNNKEL (reference sequence). J was trimmed by 4 bases and V by 1 base; bases with no gene match: 6. This CDR3 has 17 residues. As DNA, the CDR3 is TGTGCCAGCAGCCAAGGGACAGGGGGCGCAAAAGGAAACACCATATATTTT. It is translated as CASSQGTGGAKGNTIYF.

Details on this clone: One end of the junction varies from germline; a read error may be responsible. V gene TRBV6-5 combines with J gene TRBJ2-3; TRBD2 aligns across 11 bases. There are 15 residues in the CDR3. Per the germline V gene, CDR1 is MNHEY and CDR2 is SVGAGI. The CDR3 DNA follows: TGTGCCAGCGACTTTAGGTGGGCTAGCGGGGGGAGCCCGGATTTT. Its protein is CASDFRWASGGSPDF.

The chain is built from TRBV6-5 and TRBJ1-1, with D possibly being TRBD1 (5 bases). The germline V and J ends were trimmed by 10 bases and 11 bases, with 20 bases remaining between them. CDR1 and CDR2 from the germline V gene are MNHEY and SVGAGI. The CDR3 has 12 amino acids. DNA of the CDR3: TGTGCCACCTCCAGGTCCCGGAGGGACGCTTTCTTT. It codes for CATSRSRRDAFF.

The CDR3 sequence is CASSERGPITDTQYF. The DNA of the CDR3 is TGCGCCAGCAGTGAAAGAGGGCCGATCACAGATACGCAGTATTTT. The chain links TRBV10-1 to TRBJ2-3; D might be TRBD2 (5 bases). This CDR3 is 15 amino acids long. Germline V lookup: CDR1 WNHNN, CDR2 SYGVQD (reference sequence). V was cut by 3 bases and J by 2 bases, with 12 bases left in between.

This clone was seen once. The V and J genes are TRBV5-1 and TRBJ2-1, with 11 positions matching TRBD1. This CDR3 has 15 residues. The V gene's germline CDR1 is SGHRS and CDR2 YFSETQ. Trimming at V came to 7 bases and at J to 5 bases, leaving 8 bases not matched to a gene. The CDR3 coding sequence is TGCGCCAGCGCCCTTGGGGACAGGGGGAACAATGAGCAGTTCTTC. This sequence encodes CASALGDRGNNEQFF.

V and J are TRBV28 and TRBJ2-7, with a possible D match to TRBD1 (5 bases). V shed 3 bases and J shed 0 bases, with 9 bases lying between them. This CDR3 has 14 amino acids. Germline CDR1 is MDHEN and CDR2 is SYDVKM. This CDR3 reads CASSFFQGSYEQYF. CDR3 coding DNA: TGTGCCAGCAGTTTCTTTCAGGGCTCCTACGAGCAGTACTTC.

The chain links TRBV2 to TRBJ2-3, with a possible D match to TRBD2 (5 bases). CDR3 length equals 14 residues. CDR1 is SNHLY and CDR2 is FYNNEI in the germline V gene. Trimming shortened V by 7 bases and J by 1 base, and 12 bases separated the two germline ends. The chain's CDR3 is CASNMRAGTDTQYF. In DNA form, the CDR3 reads TGTGCCAGCAATATGCGGGCAGGCACAGATACGCAGTATTTT.

V gene TRBV28 combines with J gene TRBJ1-6, with TRBD1 matching 8 bases. Trimming at V came to 11 bases and at J to 8 bases, leaving 14 bases not matched to a gene. The CDR3 is 15 residues long. The germline gives CDR1 MDHEN, CDR2 SYDVKM. In DNA, the CDR3 is TGTGCCGTCAAATCGGTCGGACAGGGAGATTCACCCCTCCACTTT. Translating gives CAVKSVGQGDSPLHF.

The chain employs TRBV18 and TRBJ2-7; D perhaps matches TRBD1 (6 bases). There are 14 residues in the CDR3. Germline CDR1 is KGHSH and CDR2 is LQKENI. V gave up 3 bases and J gave up 6 bases, with 15 bases separating them. The CDR3 is CASSPFEQGSEQYF. In nucleotides, the CDR3 is TGTGCCAGCTCACCGTTCGAACAGGGAAGCGAGCAGTACTTC.

The rearrangement joins TRBV19 to TRBJ1-2, with D perhaps matching TRBD1 (5 bases). Germline CDR1 LNHDA, CDR2 SQIVND (reference sequence). V was clipped by 3 bases and J by 3 bases, with 17 bases between them. The CDR3 has 16 residues. The CDR3 here is CASSISGTNTYYGYTF. The CDR3 DNA sequence: TGTGCCAGTAGTATTTCCGGGACTAATACATACTATGGCTACACCTTC.

This chain links TRBV10-3 with TRBJ2-3; the D gene is possibly TRBD1 (7 bases). V shed 0 bases and J shed 4 bases, with 14 bases lying between them. Germline loops: CDR1 ENHRY, CDR2 SYGVKD. The CDR3 is 16 amino acids. The CDR3 region is CAISESLAGGPDTQYF. In DNA, the CDR3 is TGTGCCATCAGTGAGTCTTTGGCAGGGGGGCCAGATACGCAGTATTTT.

The chain carries TRBV7-9 and TRBJ2-2; 13 bases agree with TRBD2. Trimming removed 5 bases from V and 7 bases from J; junction bases left unmatched: 7. This CDR3 is built from 16 residues. The germline V gene encodes CDR1 SEHNR and CDR2 FQNEAQ (reference sequence). DNA for the CDR3: TGTGCCAGCAGCCCTAGGACTAGCGGGGGCTACGGGGAGCTGTTTTTT. Protein sequence: CASSPRTSGGYGELFF.

This clone showed up just once. The chain links TRBV2 to TRBJ1-1; D remains unclear. CDR1 is SNHLY and CDR2 is FYNNEI in the germline V gene. Trimming pared 1 base from V and 0 bases from J, leaving 9 bases between. CDR3 length equals 15 residues. The CDR3 region is CASSEGAEMNTEAFF. CDR3 bases: TGTGCCAGCAGTGAAGGGGCAGAAATGAACACTGAAGCTTTCTTT.

This clone was counted only a few times. V usage is TRBV2 and J usage is TRBJ1-4; weak D call: TRBD1 (5 bases). V was trimmed by 3 bases and J by 8 bases, leaving 13 bases between them. CDR1 and CDR2 from the germline V gene are SNHLY and FYNNEI. There are 14 residues in the CDR3. The CDR3 sequence is CASSEGGEIEKLFF. CDR3 coding DNA: TGTGCCAGCAGTGAGGGGGGTGAGATCGAAAAACTGTTTTTT.

The gene calls are TRBV14 and TRBJ1-1; D not certain. V dropped 5 bases and J dropped 0 bases, with 16 bases sitting between them. Germline V lookup: CDR1 SGHDN, CDR2 FVKESK. This CDR3 is 16 amino acids long. CDR3 protein: CASSFLGREMNTEAFF. Here the CDR3 DNA reads TGTGCCAGCAGCTTCTTAGGGAGGGAAATGAACACTGAAGCTTTCTTT.

This clone was recorded only once. V and J are TRBV18 and TRBJ1-4, with TRBD1 matching over 8 bases. Trimming removed 3 bases from V and 8 bases from J; junction bases left unmatched: 5. This CDR3 spans 14 amino acids. The V gene's germline CDR1 is KGHSH and CDR2 LQKENI. The CDR3 protein is CASSPDRGIEKLFF. CDR3 nucleotide sequence: TGTGCCAGCTCACCCGACAGGGGAATCGAAAAACTGTTTTTT.

The count of this clone is one. The rearrangement joins TRBV4-1 to TRBJ2-3; D perhaps matches TRBD2 (5 bases). The CDR3 has 15 amino acids. V lost 0 bases, J lost 4 bases, and 11 bases lay in between. Germline V gene lookup returns CDR1 MGHRA and CDR2 YSYEKL. CDR3 bases: TGCGCCAGCAGCCAAGATCGAGGAGCGGCAGATACGCAGTATTTT. Protein: CASSQDRGAADTQYF.

CDR3 bases: TGTGCCAGCGCTTCGAGTGGGGGCCGTGGTGGCTACACCTTC. Translation: CASASSGGRGGYTF. The chain combines TRBV6-5 with TRBJ1-2, with D possibly TRBD1 on 6 matching bases. Germline CDR1 and CDR2: MNHEY and SVGAGI. The V end was cut by 8 bases, the J end by 7 bases, with 20 bases between. The CDR3 is made up of 14 amino acids.

The chain carries TRBV7-8 and TRBJ2-1, with TRBD2 matching 8 bases. From germline, CDR1 is SGHVS and CDR2 FQNEAQ. There are 15 residues in the CDR3. J gave up 0 bases and V 7 bases, and 5 bases lay outside the gene matches. The CDR3 sequence is CASTGGGASYNEQFF. As DNA, the CDR3 is TGTGCCAGCACCGGGGGGGGAGCCTCCTACAATGAGCAGTTCTTC.

The CDR3 nucleotides are TGTGCCACCAGTGTCGGTAGCAATCAGCCCCAGCATTTT. Its protein product is CATSVGSNQPQHF. The chain is built from TRBV24-1 and TRBJ1-5; D is unclear. This CDR3 is 13 amino acids long. With 5 bases removed from V and 0 bases from J, the gap between germline ends came to 4 bases. The germline gives CDR1 KGHDR, CDR2 SFDVKD.

V gene TRBV5-4 combines with J gene TRBJ1-1; 7 bases fit TRBD1. Germline V lookup: CDR1 SGHNT, CDR2 YYREEE (reference sequence). This CDR3 region has 14 residues. The V segment lost 0 bases and the J segment 4 bases; nucleotides outside the gene matches: 3. This CDR3 is CASSLAGGGTEAFF. The CDR3 DNA follows: TGTGCCAGCAGCTTGGCAGGGGGTGGCACTGAAGCTTTCTTT.

CDR3: CASSLGQISNQPQHF. The CDR3 coding sequence is TGTGCCAGCAGCTTGGGACAGATTAGCAATCAGCCCCAGCATTTT. The chain combines TRBV7-2 with TRBJ1-5; 7 bases align to TRBD1. The CDR3 covers 15 residues. CDR1 SGHTA and CDR2 FQGNSA come from the germline V gene. Unmatched junction bases numbered 2, after V lost 3 bases and J lost 0 bases.